This T cell receptor (beta chain) was found in a study of cytomegalovirus exposure and HLA in healthy donors. The study, taken as a whole, reports: The study put roughly 160 TCR beta chains on its list as cytomegalovirus-associated. A later analysis linked a missense DCLRE1C variant to TCR beta V- and J-gene trimming. Prediction of most subjects' HLA-A and HLA-B alleles by TCR beta sequences was reportedly accurate.

The CDR3 sequence is 17 residues long. For this clone: Its antigen is undetermined.

The PCR had 60 Vbeta and 13 Jbeta primers. Per the original methods: In a later analysis, the count reached 75 million to 90 million unique TCR beta chains, with roughly 9.9 million shared. This table comes from immunoSEQ multiplex PCR, and its TCRdb copy is limited to in-frame clones, with some not included. D and trimming were read from the DNA, whereas the V and J calls and clone size are those reported in that table. The sample lists 97,000 or so clones; about 81% were seen once. This chain uses TRBV21-1 with TRBJ2-3; no check of the table's D call, TRBD1, against the DNA was made. TRBV21-1 is designated a pseudogene. What was sequenced was PBMCs. The clonotype comes from a middle-aged man in good health and CMV-seronegative. CDR3 amino acids: CASSGKGATGGTDTQYF. In DNA form, the CDR3 reads TGTGCCAGCAGCGGAAAGGGGGCCACAGGGGGCACAGATACGCAGTATTTT.